Sequencing of this T cell receptor (beta chain) was carried out in a study of T cells after yellow fever vaccination. Whole-study context: Fractions of low cell number were prepared using SMART-Seq v4 Ultra Low Input.

UMIs and a universal primer site were added when TCR cDNA was made by 5'RACE template switching. TCRdb reanalysed the 5' RACE reads using MiXCR and keeps one entry per CDR3 protein. In the table there are some 320,000 distinct CDR3 sequences, about 4% of which are singletons. CDR1 is MNHNY, CDR2 SVGAGI, per germline (reference sequence). V was clipped by 5 bases and J by 4 bases; unmatched bases: 4. The CDR3 contains 15 residues. This clonotype was picked up many times. Its specificity is not known. Study-wide results and caveats: Most clones from primary vaccination resurfaced after the booster (around 97% CD4, around 89% CD8). Just a small share of clonotypes turned up in the CD4 compartment as well as the CD8 compartment.

This receptor was taken from a man between 18 and 35 years old who received the YFV17D yellow fever vaccine. This rearrangement joins TRBV6-6 to TRBJ2-5, with 13 bases fitting TRBD2. This specimen consisted of PBMCs, obtained 5 days after the yellow fever booster vaccination. The CDR3 DNA follows: TGTGCCAGCAGTGGTACTAGCGGGGGGGTAGAGACCCAGTACTTC. It specifies CASSGTSGGVETQYF.